A selection of T cell receptor beta chains follows, all from one sample in a study of beta chain features in type 1 diabetes. The table came from immunoSEQ multiplex PCR; TCRdb's copy has only in-frame clones and leaves some out. The sample has almost 350,000 clones; around 7.6% are singletons. Sequencing was carried out using central memory CD4+ T cells from blood. Every receptor here comes from a woman between 18 and 29 years old in good health. The CDR3 runs from the conserved cysteine through the conserved F or W. Fields, in order: D gene, clone size, J gene, V gene, CDR3 protein, CDR3 DNA. A D gene is named only where the DNA matches it firmly. The listing skips clone size in some rows; elsewhere it reads once, few, many or a size class.

>TRBD2|.|TRBJ2-1|TRBV4-2
CASSQVASGRAGEQFF
TGTGCCAGCAGCCAAGTTGCTAGCGGGAGGGCCGGTGAGCAGTTCTTC
>TRBD2|many|TRBJ2-1|TRBV23-1
CARGGAKQFF
TGCGCCAGGGGAGGGGCTAAGCAGTTCTTC
>.|few|TRBJ2-6|TRBV5-4
CASSLVQTSGANVLTF
TGTGCCAGCAGCTTGGTGCAGACCTCTGGGGCCAACGTCCTGACTTTC
>TRBD1|few|TRBJ2-3|TRBV28
CASSRPGQGTDTQYF
TGTGCCAGCAGCCGCCCGGGACAGGGAACAGATACGCAGTATTTT
>TRBD1|.|TRBJ1-1|TRBV6-5
CASRDRDRVNTEAFF
TGTGCCAGCAGGGACAGGGACCGGGTGAACACTGAAGCTTTCTTT
>TRBD2|few|TRBJ2-1|TRBV11-2
CASSVSGRAVNEQFF
TGTGCCAGCAGCGTTAGCGGGAGGGCGGTCAATGAGCAGTTCTTC
>.|few|TRBJ2-3|TRBV20-1
CSARGFQSQYF
TGCAGTGCTAGAGGTTTCCAGAGTCAGTATTTT
>.|few|TRBJ2-4|TRBV7-9
CASSSIHTGLDIQYF
TGTGCCAGCAGCTCGATCCATACAGGGTTGGACATTCAGTACTTC
>TRBD2|.|TRBJ2-1|TRBV7-3
CASRGLAGGWEQFF
TGTGCCAGCCGCGGGCTAGCGGGAGGGTGGGAGCAGTTCTTC
>TRBD1|many|TRBJ2-5|TRBV13
CASSFRTGGTETQYF
TGTGCCAGCAGTTTCAGGACAGGGGGGACGGAGACCCAGTACTTC
>TRBD2|few|TRBJ2-5|TRBV11-1
CASRPTGTSEETQYF
TGTGCCAGCAGGCCAACTGGGACTAGCGAAGAGACCCAGTACTTC
>TRBD1|few|TRBJ2-1|TRBV29-1
CSVKTGVAEQFF
TGCAGCGTTAAGACAGGGGTCGCTGAGCAGTTCTTC
>TRBD2|many|TRBJ2-7|TRBV10-3
CAISESLSWLAGGDREQYF
TGTGCCATCAGTGAGTCACTCTCTTGGCTAGCGGGAGGGGACCGGGAGCAGTACTTC
>.|.|TRBJ2-2|TRBV2
CASRGGVTGELFF
TGTGCCAGCAGAGGAGGGGTCACCGGGGAGCTGTTTTTT
>.|few|TRBJ2-3|TRBV5-1
CASSLSSGISDTQYF
TGCGCCAGCAGCTTGTCCTCAGGGATCTCAGATACGCAGTATTTT
>.|many|TRBJ1-1|TRBV27
CASSLQRNTEAFF
TGTGCCAGCAGTTTACAGAGGAACACTGAAGCTTTCTTT
>.|.|TRBJ2-7|TRBV23-1
CASSQPRAEMLYEQYF
TGCGCCAGCAGTCAACCGAGGGCGGAGATGCTCTACGAGCAGTACTTC
>.|few|TRBJ1-3|TRBV6-6
CASLERTSGNTIYF
TGTGCCAGCTTAGAAAGGACTTCTGGAAACACCATATATTTT
>.|.|TRBJ2-7|TRBV6-1
CASSEQGYEQYF
TGTGCCAGCAGCGAGCAGGGTTACGAGCAGTACTTC
>.|.|TRBJ1-1|TRBV27
CASSLRSDGFEAFF
TGTGCCAGCAGTTTAAGATCGGACGGGTTCGAAGCTTTCTTT
>TRBD1|few|TRBJ1-2|TRBV2
CASSDEGTGLFPNTF
TGTGCCAGCAGTGATGAAGGGACAGGCCTGTTTCCTAACACCTTC
>TRBD1|.|TRBJ2-3|TRBV4-3
CASGDRSSTDTQYF
TGCGCCAGCGGGGACAGATCCTCCACAGATACGCAGTATTTT
>.|.|TRBJ1-1|TRBV7-3
CASSLVRNTEAFF
TGTGCCAGCAGCTTGGTCAGGAACACTGAAGCTTTCTTT
>.|many|TRBJ2-7|TRBV7-2
CASSLAGVGYEQYF
TGTGCCAGCAGCTTAGCCGGCGTTGGCTACGAGCAGTACTTC
>TRBD1|few|TRBJ2-3|TRBV11-3
CASSFDRASTDTQYF
TGTGCCAGCAGCTTCGACAGGGCCTCCACAGATACGCAGTATTTT
>.|few|TRBJ1-5|TRBV19
CASSIHAGGAGQPQHF
TGTGCCAGTAGTATTCACGCCGGAGGGGCCGGTCAGCCCCAGCATTTT
>TRBD1|.|TRBJ1-2|TRBV4-2
CASSQDLQGTGVLGYTF
TGTGCCAGCAGCCAGGATCTTCAAGGGACAGGGGTTTTGGGCTACACCTTC
>.|few|TRBJ2-1|TRBV6-5
CASRRDIFRYNEQFF
TGTGCCAGCAGGCGTGACATATTTCGGTACAATGAGCAGTTCTTC
>TRBD2|.|TRBJ2-3|TRBV18
CASSPRTGGPSDTQYF
TGTGCCAGCTCACCAAGGACGGGAGGGCCTTCAGATACGCAGTATTTT
>TRBD2|.|TRBJ2-1|TRBV25-1
CASSAFLADNEQFF
TGTGCCAGCAGTGCTTTTCTAGCGGACAATGAGCAGTTCTTC
>TRBD1|.|TRBJ1-2|TRBV27
CASKLTTGGDVHYGYTF
TGTGCCAGCAAGTTAACGACAGGGGGGGATGTTCACTATGGCTACACCTTC
>.|few|TRBJ1-1|TRBV28
CASSLDTGITEAFF
TGTGCCAGCAGTTTAGACACAGGGATCACTGAAGCTTTCTTT
>TRBD2|few|TRBJ2-2|TRBV28
CASRWTSGRATGELFF
TGTGCCAGCAGGTGGACTAGCGGGAGGGCCACCGGGGAGCTGTTTTTT
>TRBD2|few|TRBJ2-3|TRBV5-1
CASSLPSGSTDTQYF
TGCGCCAGCAGCTTGCCTAGCGGGAGCACAGATACGCAGTATTTT
>.|few|TRBJ2-1|TRBV7-3
CASSLSAGQYNEQFF
TGTGCCAGCAGCTTATCCGCAGGGCAGTACAATGAGCAGTTCTTC
>.|few|TRBJ2-2|TRBV28
CASRVTNTGELFF
TGTGCCAGCCGGGTCACGAACACCGGGGAGCTGTTTTTT